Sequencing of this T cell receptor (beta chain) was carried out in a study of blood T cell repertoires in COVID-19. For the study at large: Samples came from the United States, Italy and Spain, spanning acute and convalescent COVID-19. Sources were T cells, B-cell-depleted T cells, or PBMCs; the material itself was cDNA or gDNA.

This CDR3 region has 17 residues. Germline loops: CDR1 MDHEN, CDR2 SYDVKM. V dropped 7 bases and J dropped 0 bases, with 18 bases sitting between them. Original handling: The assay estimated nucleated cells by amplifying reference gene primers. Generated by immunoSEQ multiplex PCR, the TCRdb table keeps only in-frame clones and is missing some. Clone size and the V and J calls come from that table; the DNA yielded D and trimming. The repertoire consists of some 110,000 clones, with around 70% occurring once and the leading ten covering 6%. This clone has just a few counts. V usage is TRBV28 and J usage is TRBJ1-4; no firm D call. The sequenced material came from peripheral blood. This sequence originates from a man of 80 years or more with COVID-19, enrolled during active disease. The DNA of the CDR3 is TGTGCCAGCACCGGGTTGGAAGCGTCGGCAACTAATGAAAAACTGTTTTTT. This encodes CASTGLEASATNEKLFF.